The rows below give T cell receptor beta chains drawn from one sample of a study of cytomegalovirus exposure and HLA in healthy donors. The protocol was immunoSEQ multiplex PCR, while the TCRdb copy is restricted to in-frame clones and leaves out a portion. Among under 150,000 clones listed, 79% were seen once. Source material: PBMCs. Every receptor here comes from a man younger than 35 in good health and CMV-seronegative. CDR3s include the opening cysteine and the closing phenylalanine or tryptophan. The D gene is left open where the match is weak. Size is omitted from some rows. Given values are once, few, many or a class for expanded clones.

d_gene: TRBD2
v_gene: TRBV6-1
j_gene: TRBJ2-3
abundance: -
CDR3nt: TGTGCCAGCAGTGAAGCGCGGGGGGCTCGCCGCACAGATACGCAGTATTTT
CDR3aa: CASSEARGARRTDTQYF

d_gene: TRBD1
v_gene: TRBV6-1
j_gene: TRBJ1-1
abundance: -
CDR3nt: TGTGCCAGCAGGGACAGGGCGGCCACTGAAGCTTTCTTT
CDR3aa: CASRDRAATEAFF

d_gene: -
v_gene: TRBV27
j_gene: TRBJ1-5
abundance: -
CDR3nt: TGTGCCAGCAACCGCGAGGAGGGAAAAAGACAGCCCCAGCATTTT
CDR3aa: CASNREEGKRQPQHF

d_gene: -
v_gene: TRBV6-1
j_gene: TRBJ2-7
abundance: once
CDR3nt: TGTGCCAGCAGTGTACAGGGCTACGAGCAGTACTTC
CDR3aa: CASSVQGYEQYF

d_gene: -
v_gene: TRBV30
j_gene: TRBJ1-4
abundance: few
CDR3nt: TGTGCCTGGAGTGTAATGGGGCAGGCCAATGAAAAACTGTTTTTT
CDR3aa: CAWSVMGQANEKLFF

d_gene: -
v_gene: TRBV11-2
j_gene: TRBJ1-4
abundance: -
CDR3nt: TGTGCCAGCAGCCCTGTCGGTGTCAGGATTAATGAAAAACTGTTTTTT
CDR3aa: CASSPVGVRINEKLFF

d_gene: -
v_gene: TRBV6-1
j_gene: TRBJ1-1
abundance: once
CDR3nt: TGTGCCAGCAGTGTGGGGAGGGCCGCTGAAGCTTTCTTT
CDR3aa: CASSVGRAAEAFF

d_gene: -
v_gene: TRBV20-1
j_gene: TRBJ1-1
abundance: -
CDR3nt: TGCAGTGCTAGTCAGGAAACTGAAGCTTTCTTT
CDR3aa: CSASQETEAFF

d_gene: -
v_gene: TRBV19
j_gene: TRBJ1-2
abundance: -
CDR3nt: TGTGCCAGTAGTATGGCTGAGGGCTGGGCTAACTATGGCTACACCTTC
CDR3aa: CASSMAEGWANYGYTF

d_gene: TRBD1
v_gene: TRBV11-2
j_gene: TRBJ1-2
abundance: -
CDR3nt: TGTGCCAGCAGCTTCGGGACAGGGATAATGTATGGCTACACCTTC
CDR3aa: CASSFGTGIMYGYTF

d_gene: -
v_gene: TRBV4-3
j_gene: TRBJ2-2
abundance: once
CDR3nt: TGCGCCAGCAGCCAAGAAGGGGTCGAAATGAGCGGGGAGCTGTTTTTT
CDR3aa: CASSQEGVEMSGELFF

d_gene: -
v_gene: TRBV4-3
j_gene: TRBJ1-1
abundance: -
CDR3nt: TGCGCCAGCAGCCCGGTTGGGGGAGGGTGGACTGAAGCTTTCTTT
CDR3aa: CASSPVGGGWTEAFF

d_gene: -
v_gene: TRBV5-8
j_gene: TRBJ1-5
abundance: -
CDR3nt: TGTGCCAGCAGCCTACAGGGTCATAGCAATCAGCCCCAGCATTTT
CDR3aa: CASSLQGHSNQPQHF

d_gene: -
v_gene: TRBV29-1
j_gene: TRBJ1-5
abundance: -
CDR3nt: TGCAGCGTTGGGGGGGTCGATCAGCCCCAGCATTTT
CDR3aa: CSVGGVDQPQHF

d_gene: TRBD1
v_gene: TRBV7-2
j_gene: TRBJ2-4
abundance: -
CDR3nt: TGTGCCAGCAGCTTAGGGGACAGGGGCGCCCTGGGCATTCAGTACTTC
CDR3aa: CASSLGDRGALGIQYF

d_gene: TRBD1
v_gene: TRBV25-1
j_gene: TRBJ1-5
abundance: -
CDR3nt: TGTGCCAGCAGTGAATCAGGGGGTGGACAGCCCCAGCATTTT
CDR3aa: CASSESGGGQPQHF

d_gene: -
v_gene: TRBV5-1
j_gene: TRBJ2-3
abundance: few
CDR3nt: TGCGCCAGCAGCTTGTTAACTAGCACAGATACGCAGTATTTT
CDR3aa: CASSLLTSTDTQYF

d_gene: -
v_gene: TRBV27
j_gene: TRBJ1-2
abundance: -
CDR3nt: TGTGCCAGCAGTGAGTCGAGAAACTATGGCTACACCTTC
CDR3aa: CASSESRNYGYTF

d_gene: TRBD2
v_gene: TRBV5-1
j_gene: TRBJ2-1
abundance: -
CDR3nt: TGCGCCAGCAGCTTCGCCACCGGGCCCGGGGGAGGGGATGAGCAGTTCTTC
CDR3aa: CASSFATGPGGGDEQFF

d_gene: TRBD1
v_gene: TRBV11-2
j_gene: TRBJ1-2
abundance: -
CDR3nt: TGTGCCAGCAGCGGGGACAGGGGGCATGGCTACACCTTC
CDR3aa: CASSGDRGHGYTF

d_gene: -
v_gene: TRBV10-3
j_gene: TRBJ1-1
abundance: -
CDR3nt: TGTGCCATCACCCCTCAGGGGAGCACTGAAGCTTTCTTT
CDR3aa: CAITPQGSTEAFF

d_gene: -
v_gene: TRBV4-3
j_gene: TRBJ1-6
abundance: -
CDR3nt: TGCGCCAGCAGCCAATACGGGAATTCACCCCTCCACTTT
CDR3aa: CASSQYGNSPLHF

d_gene: TRBD1
v_gene: TRBV18
j_gene: TRBJ1-6
abundance: -
CDR3nt: TGTGCCAGCTCATCTTTAGGGGACAGGGCTAATTCACCCCTCCACTTT
CDR3aa: CASSSLGDRANSPLHF

d_gene: -
v_gene: TRBV18
j_gene: TRBJ2-1
abundance: -
CDR3nt: TGTGCCAGCTCACCTGGACAGCCCTACAATGAGCAGTTCTTC
CDR3aa: CASSPGQPYNEQFF

d_gene: TRBD1
v_gene: TRBV4-1
j_gene: TRBJ2-1
abundance: -
CDR3nt: TGCGCCAGCAGCCAAAACGACAGGGATGAGCAGTTCTTC
CDR3aa: CASSQNDRDEQFF

d_gene: -
v_gene: TRBV6-1
j_gene: TRBJ1-1
abundance: -
CDR3nt: TGTGCCAGCAGGGTACAGGGATTCGAAGCTTTCTTT
CDR3aa: CASRVQGFEAFF

d_gene: TRBD1
v_gene: TRBV2
j_gene: TRBJ1-4
abundance: medium-sized
CDR3nt: TGTGCCAGCAGGCAGCGGACAGGGAATGAAAAACTGTTTTTT
CDR3aa: CASRQRTGNEKLFF

d_gene: TRBD2
v_gene: TRBV11-1
j_gene: TRBJ2-1
abundance: -
CDR3nt: TGTGCCAGCACCCTCCTGACTAGCGGGGGGGCAAGAGAGCAGTTCTTC
CDR3aa: CASTLLTSGGAREQFF

d_gene: -
v_gene: TRBV10-3
j_gene: TRBJ1-6
abundance: -
CDR3nt: TGTGCCATCAGTGAGGAAGGGGTGTATAATTCACCCCTCCACTTT
CDR3aa: CAISEEGVYNSPLHF

d_gene: -
v_gene: TRBV7-2
j_gene: TRBJ1-1
abundance: -
CDR3nt: TGTGCCAGCAGCTTAAGAGCGAACACTGAAGCTTTCTTT
CDR3aa: CASSLRANTEAFF

d_gene: -
v_gene: TRBV7-9
j_gene: TRBJ1-1
abundance: once
CDR3nt: TGTGCCAGCAGCTTATCAGGGGACACTGAAGCTTTCTTT
CDR3aa: CASSLSGDTEAFF

d_gene: -
v_gene: TRBV4-3
j_gene: TRBJ1-2
abundance: few
CDR3nt: TGCGCCAGCAGCCCCTCCTGGACAGCGAATGGCTACACCTTC
CDR3aa: CASSPSWTANGYTF

d_gene: -
v_gene: TRBV5-4
j_gene: TRBJ1-1
abundance: -
CDR3nt: TGTGCCAGCAGCCCCCAGGCAGGCAGGGGATCCACTGAAGCTTTCTTT
CDR3aa: CASSPQAGRGSTEAFF

d_gene: -
v_gene: TRBV5-1
j_gene: TRBJ2-5
abundance: -
CDR3nt: TGCGCCAGCAGCTCACAGGGAACCGAGGAGACCCAGTACTTC
CDR3aa: CASSSQGTEETQYF

d_gene: -
v_gene: TRBV6-5
j_gene: TRBJ1-5
abundance: few
CDR3nt: TGTGCCAGCAGTTTGGGCACAAGCAATCAGCCCCAGCATTTT
CDR3aa: CASSLGTSNQPQHF

d_gene: -
v_gene: TRBV30
j_gene: TRBJ2-6
abundance: -
CDR3nt: TGTGCCTGGGGGGGCCGGGCTGGGGCCAACGTCCTGACTTTC
CDR3aa: CAWGGRAGANVLTF

d_gene: TRBD1
v_gene: TRBV25-1
j_gene: TRBJ1-2
abundance: -
CDR3nt: TGTGCCAGCAGTGCGGGGGACAGGGACACCTATGGCTACACCTTC
CDR3aa: CASSAGDRDTYGYTF

d_gene: -
v_gene: TRBV2
j_gene: TRBJ1-2
abundance: few
CDR3nt: TGTGCCAGCAGTCCCCCACAGGGTTCATATGGCTACACCTTC
CDR3aa: CASSPPQGSYGYTF

d_gene: -
v_gene: TRBV2
j_gene: TRBJ1-1
abundance: few
CDR3nt: TGTGCCAGCATCCTATCTAGGGGTATTAGCACTGAAGCTTTCTTT
CDR3aa: CASILSRGISTEAFF

d_gene: -
v_gene: TRBV5-6
j_gene: TRBJ1-4
abundance: -
CDR3nt: TGTGCCAGCAGCTCCCGACAGATAACTAATGAAAAACTGTTTTTT
CDR3aa: CASSSRQITNEKLFF

d_gene: -
v_gene: TRBV27
j_gene: TRBJ1-1
abundance: -
CDR3nt: TGTGCCAGCAGTTTAGTTCCTATACTACCAAAGAACACTGAAGCTTTCTTT
CDR3aa: CASSLVPILPKNTEAFF

d_gene: TRBD1
v_gene: TRBV7-9
j_gene: TRBJ1-2
abundance: -
CDR3nt: TGTGCCAGCAGCCGAGCCCGGGACAGGGTTGGAGGCTACACCTTC
CDR3aa: CASSRARDRVGGYTF

d_gene: TRBD1
v_gene: TRBV2
j_gene: TRBJ2-3
abundance: -
CDR3nt: TGTGCCAGCAACAGGGGGTACAAAACGCAGTATTTT
CDR3aa: CASNRGYKTQYF

d_gene: -
v_gene: TRBV7-3
j_gene: TRBJ1-2
abundance: -
CDR3nt: TGTGCCAGCAGCTTAACCCCGGGGGACGGCTACACCTTC
CDR3aa: CASSLTPGDGYTF

d_gene: -
v_gene: TRBV5-1
j_gene: TRBJ1-4
abundance: -
CDR3nt: TGCGCCAGCAGCTTGCGGGGGATCACTAATGAAAAACTGTTTTTT
CDR3aa: CASSLRGITNEKLFF

d_gene: TRBD2
v_gene: TRBV7-9
j_gene: TRBJ2-3
abundance: -
CDR3nt: TGTGCCAGCACACACGTACTAGCGGGACTCACAGATACGCAGTATTTT
CDR3aa: CASTHVLAGLTDTQYF

d_gene: -
v_gene: TRBV5-1
j_gene: TRBJ1-1
abundance: few
CDR3nt: TGCGCCAGCAGCTTTATACCGCGGGACACTGAAGCTTTCTTT
CDR3aa: CASSFIPRDTEAFF

d_gene: TRBD1
v_gene: TRBV5-8
j_gene: TRBJ1-5
abundance: -
CDR3nt: TGTGCCAGCAGCTTGGGGGACAGGGGCAGCCAGCCCCAGCATTTT
CDR3aa: CASSLGDRGSQPQHF

d_gene: TRBD1
v_gene: TRBV6-1
j_gene: TRBJ1-1
abundance: few
CDR3nt: TGTGCCAGCAGTTCTCGGGACAGCACTGAAGCTTTCTTT
CDR3aa: CASSSRDSTEAFF

d_gene: -
v_gene: TRBV6-1
j_gene: TRBJ1-5
abundance: -
CDR3nt: TGTGCCAGCGGCGAACAGGGCACCAATCAGCCCCAGCATTTT
CDR3aa: CASGEQGTNQPQHF

d_gene: TRBD1
v_gene: TRBV7-9
j_gene: TRBJ2-7
abundance: once
CDR3nt: TGTTCCAGCAGCCCCCGGACAGGCGGAGAATACGAGCAGTACTTC
CDR3aa: CSSSPRTGGEYEQYF

d_gene: -
v_gene: TRBV9
j_gene: TRBJ2-7
abundance: -
CDR3nt: TGTGCCAGCAGCGTATTAGAGAGTTCCGAGCAGTACTTC
CDR3aa: CASSVLESSEQYF

d_gene: -
v_gene: TRBV9
j_gene: TRBJ1-6
abundance: -
CDR3nt: TGTGCCAGCAGCGCCGGGCGTCGGGGAAATAATTCACCCCTCCACTTT
CDR3aa: CASSAGRRGNNSPLHF

d_gene: TRBD2
v_gene: TRBV9
j_gene: TRBJ2-1
abundance: -
CDR3nt: TGTGCCAGCAGCGGAGGACTAGCGTCCCTCAATGAGCAGTTCTTC
CDR3aa: CASSGGLASLNEQFF

d_gene: -
v_gene: TRBV28
j_gene: TRBJ1-2
abundance: once
CDR3nt: TGTGCCAGCAGTAGCAGGGTCTATGGCTACACCTTC
CDR3aa: CASSSRVYGYTF

d_gene: TRBD1
v_gene: TRBV5-4
j_gene: TRBJ1-2
abundance: -
CDR3nt: TGTGCCAGCAGCCTGGGGGCAGGGGGGGGCTACACCTTC
CDR3aa: CASSLGAGGGYTF

d_gene: -
v_gene: TRBV5-1
j_gene: TRBJ2-7
abundance: -
CDR3nt: TGCGCCAGCAGCCTCGACAGGACCTCCTACGAGCAGTACTTC
CDR3aa: CASSLDRTSYEQYF

d_gene: -
v_gene: TRBV7-9
j_gene: TRBJ2-5
abundance: -
CDR3nt: TGTGCCAGCAGCCAGAGGGCGGGACTTGAGGAGACCCAGTACTTC
CDR3aa: CASSQRAGLEETQYF

d_gene: -
v_gene: TRBV19
j_gene: TRBJ1-1
abundance: -
CDR3nt: TGTGCCAGTAGTATAGGGGGGGAGAGGACTGAAGCTTTCTTT
CDR3aa: CASSIGGERTEAFF